This TCR beta chain was identified during a study of OX40 agonist ivuxolimab in advanced cancers. The table came from immunoSEQ multiplex PCR; TCRdb's copy has only in-frame clones and leaves some out. The profile covers tens of thousands of clones, with about 90% appearing a single time and under 2% taken by the ten largest. Broader study findings: Average numbers of expanded clones were greater in CD8+ T cells than in CD4+. Blood T cells, both CD4+ and CD8+, expanded clonally by week 6 at 0.1 to 3.0 mg/kg.

CDR3 length: 14 residues. The J segment lost 7 bases and the V segment lost 1 base, leaving 6 bases of the junction unmatched. The V gene's germline CDR1 is SGHRS and CDR2 YFSETQ. People who had autoimmune disease history or systemic immunosuppression were excluded. With regard to this clone: Antigen unknown.

Here the sequenced sample was CD4+ or CD8+ T cells sorted from blood, taken in a trial of the OX40 agonist ivuxolimab. This sequence originates from an adult with an advanced solid tumor such as melanoma, head and neck, liver or kidney cancer. The V call is TRBV5-1, the J call TRBJ2-7; TRBD2 agrees at 9 bases. For the CDR3, the DNA is TGCGCCAGCAGCTTGCTTAGCGGGAGAGCAGAGCAGTACTTC. It translates to CASSLLSGRAEQYF.